The sequence of this T cell receptor beta chain was determined in a study of metastatic and nonmetastatic thyroid tumors. None of the patients had undergone any treatment ahead of thyroid surgery. V lost 4 bases, J lost 0 bases, and 9 bases stayed unmatched. The CDR3 spans 17 residues. Per the germline V gene, CDR1 is DFQATT and CDR2 is SNEGSKA (reference sequence). This clone was seen repeatedly, ten times or more. Through MiXCR, TCRdb re-clonotyped the PCR reads. This table has tens of thousands of clones, under 30% appearing once. The chain recombines TRBV20-1 with TRBJ2-6, with TRBD2 matching 7 bases. The sequenced material came from blood. The sequence was obtained from a male donor with papillary thyroid cancer or a benign thyroid nodule (not recorded which). Some clones in this sample may be carry-over from other donors' samples. In DNA form, the CDR3 reads TGCAGTGCTACGTCTACCGGGAGGACCTCTGGGGCCAACGTCCTGACTTTC. Translating gives CSATSTGRTSGANVLTF.